Presented here are 13 T cell receptor beta chains from one specimen sequenced in a study of blood T cell repertoires in COVID-19. Profiled with immunoSEQ multiplex PCR; TCRdb holds only in-frame clones, not every one. Of about 200,000 clones listed, around 84% are singletons. The sequencing input was peripheral blood. These TCRs come from a man older than 75 with acute or convalescent COVID-19.

The chain has TRBV7-9 and TRBJ1-1; D remains unclear. Germline CDR1 is SEHNR and CDR2 is FQNEAQ (reference sequence). The CDR3 contains 14 residues. Trimming removed 5 bases at V and 0 bases at J, with 10 bases between. CDR3 DNA sequence: TGTGCCAGCAGCCGGGAGTGGGTGAACACTGAAGCTTTCTTT. This encodes CASSREWVNTEAFF.

CDR3 DNA: TGCGCCAGCAGCCAAGAGTTGGAGGGGAAAGCTTTCTTT. Its protein product is CASSQELEGKAFF. V is TRBV4-1 and J is TRBJ1-1; D perhaps matches TRBD1 (5 bases). The CDR3 has 13 residues. V lost 0 bases, J lost 9 bases, and 11 bases lay in between. Germline V lookup: CDR1 MGHRA, CDR2 YSYEKL.

The chain combines TRBV3-1 (or the pseudogene TRBV3-2) with TRBJ1-4; no clear D gene. Germline lookup yields CDR1 LGHDT and CDR2 YNNKEL (reference sequence). The V end was cut by 2 bases, the J end by 7 bases, with 23 bases between. The CDR3 loop spans 18 amino acids. CDR3 in DNA: TGTGCCAGCAGCCAATCCCATGGCAGTCTTACAACGGGTGAAAAACTGTTTTTT. This sequence encodes CASSQSHGSLTTGEKLFF.

Worth noting for this clone: The same CDR3 is also encoded by other DNA sequences in this sample. The V gene is TRBV29-1, the J gene TRBJ1-1; 10 bases map to TRBD1. CDR3 length: 11 amino acids. Unmatched junction bases numbered 1, after V lost 7 bases and J lost 5 bases. Germline V gene data show CDR1 as SQVTM and CDR2 as ANQGSEA. The CDR3 coding sequence is TGCAGCGCGGACAGGGGGACTGAAGCTTTCTTT. Amino acid sequence: CSADRGTEAFF.

The chain couples TRBV7-9 to TRBJ1-4, with TRBD1 matching 8 bases. Trimming at V came to 1 base and at J to 7 bases, leaving 5 bases not matched to a gene. This CDR3 spans 15 amino acids. CDR1 is SEHNR and CDR2 is FQNEAQ in the germline V gene (reference sequence). The CDR3 sequence is CASSLGQGPPEKLFF. CDR3 in DNA: TGTGCCAGCAGCTTAGGACAGGGGCCTCCTGAAAAACTGTTTTTT.

The chain carries TRBV10-3 and TRBJ1-1; 9 bases are shared with TRBD1. The V and J ends lost 7 bases and 6 bases, in that order; junction bases with no gene match: 6. The CDR3 consists of 13 residues. Germline CDR1 ENHRY, CDR2 SYGVKD. CDR3 residues: CAITPGQGAEAFF. CDR3 nucleotide sequence: TGTGCCATCACCCCGGGACAGGGAGCTGAAGCTTTCTTT.

This clone appeared a single time. V and J are TRBV5-1 and TRBJ1-2, with D maybe TRBD1 (5 bases). V lost 0 bases, J lost 2 bases, and 8 bases lay in between. This CDR3 has 14 amino acids. Germline values: CDR1 SGHRS, CDR2 YFSETQ. The CDR3 spells CASSLATENYGYTF. The DNA for the CDR3 is TGCGCCAGCAGCTTGGCGACAGAGAACTATGGCTACACCTTC. The variable domain in full, completed from reference TRBV5-1 and TRBJ1-2, reads KAGVTQTPRYLIKTRGQQVTLSCSPISGHRSVSWYQQTPGQGLQFLFEYFSETQRNKGNFPGRFSGRQFSNSRSEMNVSTLELGDSALYLCASSLATENYGYTFGSGTRLTVV.

The chain couples TRBV29-1 to TRBJ2-1, with D tentatively TRBD1 (5 bases). CDR1 is SQVTM and CDR2 is ANQGSEA in the germline V gene. This CDR3 has 11 residues. The DNA for the CDR3 is TGCAGGACAGATAACTACAATGAGCAGTTCTTC. It is translated as CRTDNYNEQFF.

The chain has TRBV9 and TRBJ2-3; D unclear. Germline V CDR1 and CDR2: SGDLS, YYNGEE. Deletions cut 1 base from V and 4 bases from J, with 4 bases between. The CDR3 has 12 residues. CDR3 nucleotides: TGTGCCAGCAGCGTACTTCCAGATACGCAGTATTTT. Its protein product is CASSVLPDTQYF. Full variable domain (outside the CDR3, taken from reference TRBV9 and TRBJ2-3): DSGVTQTPKHLITATGQRVTLRCSPRSGDLSVYWYQQSLDQGLQFLIQYYNGEERAKGNILERFSAQQFPDLHSELNLSSLELGDSALYFCASSVLPDTQYFGPGTRLTVL.

This sequence joins TRBV5-1 and TRBJ2-3; 9 positions agree with TRBD2. CDR1 is SGHRS and CDR2 is YFSETQ in the germline V gene. The CDR3 sequence is 15 residues long. The V gene end was trimmed by 0 bases and the J gene end by 6 bases; junction bases not matched to a gene: 5. Here the CDR3 reads CASSLDSGSGDTQYF. The CDR3 DNA is TGCGCCAGCAGCTTGGATAGCGGGAGCGGGGATACGCAGTATTTT.

V is TRBV19 and J is TRBJ2-3; D is undetermined. The germline V gene has CDR1 LNHDA and CDR2 SQIVND (reference sequence). V lost 5 bases to trimming and J lost 3 bases, with 15 bases between them. The CDR3 contains 15 residues. The CDR3 DNA is TGTGCCAGTAGTGCGGCAGTCAGTGGGACAGATACGCAGTATTTT. Its translation: CASSAAVSGTDTQYF. Full variable domain (rest looked up from reference TRBV19 and TRBJ2-3): DGGITQSPKYLFRKEGQNVTLSCEQNLNHDAMYWYRQDPGQGLRLIYYSQIVNDFQKGDIAEGYSVSREKKESFPLTVTSAQKNPTAFYLCASSAAVSGTDTQYFGPGTRLTVL.

This clone was observed a single time. V gene TRBV7-8 combines with J gene TRBJ2-1; TRBD2 matches at 12 bases. Germline V lookup: CDR1 SGHVS, CDR2 FQNEAQ. The ends lost 5 bases at V and 7 bases at J; junction bases unmatched: 3. The CDR3 runs 14 residues. CDR3 loop: CASSRLAGVNEQFF. CDR3 sequence (DNA): TGTGCCAGCAGCCGACTAGCGGGAGTGAATGAGCAGTTCTTC.

The V call is TRBV6-5, the J call TRBJ2-4; the match to TRBD2 covers 8 bases. The V segment lost 6 bases and the J segment 3 bases; nucleotides outside the gene matches: 7. The CDR3 loop spans 15 amino acids. The V gene's germline CDR1 is MNHEY and CDR2 SVGAGI. The CDR3 DNA is TGTGCCAGCAGCCCCGCCGGGGGGGACAAAAACATTCAGTACTTC. It codes for CASSPAGGDKNIQYF.